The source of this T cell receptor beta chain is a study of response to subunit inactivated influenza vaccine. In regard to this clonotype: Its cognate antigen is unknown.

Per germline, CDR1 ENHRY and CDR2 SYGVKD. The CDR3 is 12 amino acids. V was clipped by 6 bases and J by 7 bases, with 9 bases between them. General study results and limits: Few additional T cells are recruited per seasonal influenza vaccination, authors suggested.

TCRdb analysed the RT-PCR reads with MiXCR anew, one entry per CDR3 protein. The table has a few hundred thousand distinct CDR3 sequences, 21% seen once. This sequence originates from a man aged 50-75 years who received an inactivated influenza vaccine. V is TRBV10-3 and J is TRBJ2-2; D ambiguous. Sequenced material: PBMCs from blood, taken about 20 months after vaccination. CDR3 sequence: CAIRASLGELFF. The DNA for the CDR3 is TGTGCCATCAGGGCCTCTCTCGGGGAGCTGTTTTTT.